This T cell receptor (beta chain) was identified during a study of shared clonotypes between healthy human individuals. Regarding this clone: What it binds is unknown.

The V segment lost 6 bases and the J segment 8 bases; nucleotides outside the gene matches: 10. Germline values: CDR1 MNHEY, CDR2 SVGAGI. The CDR3 is made up of 14 amino acids. Profiling relied on immunoSEQ multiplex PCR, and the TCRdb table lists in-frame clones only, not all of them. Of 1.4 million to 1.5 million clones in the sample, roughly 96% were seen once. Study-level points and caveats: At large depth, rarefaction still showed sorted-subset sequencing to be incomplete.

The sequencing sample was made of naive CD4+ T cells sorted from blood. Subset noted: CD45RA+ positively selected. This clonotype was obtained from a man younger than 45 in good health. The gene calls are TRBV6-5 and TRBJ1-2; 9 bases line up with TRBD1. CDR3: CASRVGQGRVGYTF. In nucleotides, the CDR3 is TGTGCCAGCAGGGTAGGACAGGGGCGAGTGGGCTACACCTTC.